The table lists the clone carrying this T cell receptor beta chain with a count of one. The data derive from a study of cytomegalovirus exposure and HLA in healthy donors. PCR involved 60 Vbeta and 13 Jbeta primers. Sequencing used immunoSEQ multiplex PCR; TCRdb keeps in-frame clones, though not all of them. The sample holds about 120,000 clones, roughly 63% seen once. Losses at the gene ends were 4 bases for V and 1 base for J; bases not matched to a gene: 8. The CDR3 sequence is 18 residues long. CDR1 and CDR2 (germline): SGHRS, YFSETQ. The sequence came from a man in his forties or fifties in good health and CMV-seropositive. The chain combines TRBV5-1 with TRBJ2-1; 13 nucleotides align to TRBD2. Sequenced material: PBMCs. The CDR3 DNA is TGCGCCAGCAGCGGCGGGACTAGCGGGGCCCGGTCCTACAATGAGCAGTTCTTC. Protein: CASSGGTSGARSYNEQFF.